Each of the 14 T cell receptor beta chains below was sequenced from the same sample in a study of blood T cell repertoires in COVID-19. Profiled with immunoSEQ multiplex PCR; TCRdb holds only in-frame clones, not every one. The sample has fewer than 65,000 clones, around nine tenths seen once. What was sequenced was peripheral blood. The source of these receptors is a human donor in a cohort sampled during active COVID-19.

The chain links TRBV2 to TRBJ2-7, with D possibly being TRBD2 (6 bases). V lost 6 bases, J lost 2 bases, and 23 bases lay in between. The CDR3 is 17 residues long. Germline V gene sequence: CDR1 SNHLY, CDR2 FYNNEI. The CDR3 DNA follows: TGTGCCAGCAGCCCCCGGTTGGGCGGGGAACTTACCTACGAGCAGTACGTC. Protein: CASSPRLGGELTYEQYV.

The chain recombines TRBV7-2 with TRBJ2-7; maybe TRBD1 (6 bases). Germline values: CDR1 SGHTA, CDR2 FQGNSA. The V end was cut by 1 base, the J end by 1 base, with 14 bases between. The CDR3 totals 16 residues. Written as DNA, the CDR3 is TGTGCCAGCAGCTTAGACCGGACAGCCCCATCCTACGAGCAGTACTTC. It yields the protein CASSLDRTAPSYEQYF.

The rearrangement links TRBV6-5 to TRBJ1-1; D remains unclear. Trimming cost V 7 bases and J 0 bases, with 15 bases left between them. The CDR3 consists of 15 residues. From germline, CDR1 is MNHEY and CDR2 SVGAGI. This CDR3 is CASTPLGSMNTEAFF. The CDR3 nucleotides are TGTGCCAGCACCCCGCTGGGCAGTATGAACACTGAAGCTTTCTTT.

The chain combines TRBV5-1 with TRBJ2-3; D is perhaps TRBD1 (6 bases). Germline-derived CDR1 and CDR2 are SGHRS and YFSETQ. V was shortened by 1 base and J by 6 bases, with 12 bases between the two germline ends. The CDR3 extends over 14 amino acids. The CDR3 region has the DNA TGCGCCAGCAGCTTGCCACAGGGCGGGGATACGCAGTATTTT. It is translated as CASSLPQGGDTQYF.

This chain uses TRBV6-1 with TRBJ1-2; D is unresolved. The V gene lost 0 bases and the J gene lost 6 bases, with 11 bases spanning the gap. The CDR3 consists of 14 residues. Germline V gene lookup returns CDR1 MNHNS and CDR2 SASEGT. CDR3 DNA sequence: TGTGCCAGCAGTGAAGCGCCCCGAGGGAATGGCTACACCTTC. Protein product: CASSEAPRGNGYTF.

This chain joins TRBV2 and TRBJ1-2; D gene unclear. With 9 bases removed from V and 4 bases from J, the gap between germline ends came to 12 bases. CDR1 and CDR2 (germline): SNHLY, FYNNEI. The CDR3 sequence is 12 residues long. In DNA, the CDR3 is TGTGCCAGTCAGGATCAGATCTATGGCTACACCTTC. Amino acid sequence: CASQDQIYGYTF.

This chain connects TRBV27 to TRBJ2-3, with a tentative D call TRBD1 (5 bases). The length of the CDR3 is 14 residues. The V end lost 6 bases, the J end lost 4 bases, and 14 bases lay between the germline ends. Per germline, CDR1 MNHEY and CDR2 SMNVEV (reference sequence). The CDR3 reads CASSSRTPPDTQYF. The CDR3 bases are TGTGCCAGCAGCTCTCGGACACCGCCAGATACGCAGTATTTT.

This chain joins TRBV29-1 and TRBJ2-3; D is unclear. This CDR3 has 14 amino acids. Germline CDR1 and CDR2: SQVTM and ANQGSEA. V was shortened by 8 bases and J by 4 bases, with 19 bases between the two germline ends. The CDR3 loop is CSTRWRTLADTQYF. The CDR3 DNA reads as TGCAGCACCCGGTGGCGTACTCTAGCAGATACGCAGTATTTT.

The rearrangement uses TRBV6-5 and TRBJ1-3; D uncertain. The CDR3 is 16 amino acids. Per germline, CDR1 MNHEY and CDR2 SVGAGI. The V and J ends lost 0 bases and 3 bases respectively, with 12 bases between them. CDR3 protein: CASSYSSIRSGNTIYF. The CDR3 DNA is TGTGCCAGCAGTTACTCGTCAATTCGGAGTGGAAACACCATATATTTT.

The rearrangement links TRBV29-1 to TRBJ1-3; 9 bases map to TRBD1. Germline-derived CDR1 and CDR2 are SQVTM and ANQGSEA. The trim removed 7 bases at V and 8 bases at J, leaving 9 bases unmatched. This CDR3 contains 13 residues. The CDR3 loop reads CSAGDRVLDTIYF. In DNA form, the CDR3 reads TGCAGCGCCGGGGACAGGGTTTTGGACACCATATATTTT. The full variable domain, in which reference TRBV29-1 and TRBJ1-3 provide the parts outside the CDR3, is SAVISQKPSRDICQRGTSLTIQCQVDSQVTMMFWYRQQPGQSLTLIATANQGSEATYESGFVIDKFPISRPNLTFSTLTVSNMSPEDSSIYLCSAGDRVLDTIYFGEGSWLTVV.

This clone has only a few counts. The CDR3 DNA reads TGTGCCAGCAGCCAGGGAGGCACTTCTAACACTGAAGCTTTCTTT. Its protein is CASSQGGTSNTEAFF. The chain joins TRBV3-1 (or the pseudogene TRBV3-2) to TRBJ1-1; no reliable D call. V was trimmed by 3 bases and J by 2 bases, leaving 13 bases between them. Looked up from germline, CDR1 is LGHDT and CDR2 is YNNKEL (reference sequence). The CDR3 length is 15 residues.

The chain carries TRBV7-2 and TRBJ2-7, with D unresolved. Germline V gene sequence: CDR1 SGHTA, CDR2 FQGNSA. The CDR3 has 13 amino acids. Trimming left V 3 bases short and J 2 bases short, with 8 bases between. For the CDR3, the DNA is TGTGCCAGCAGCTTCACAGTTACCTACGAGCAGTACGTC. This gives the protein CASSFTVTYEQYV.

V gene TRBV28 combines with J gene TRBJ2-7; D may be TRBD2 (6 bases). The CDR3 sequence is 14 residues long. V was trimmed by 6 bases and J by 5 bases, leaving 17 bases between them. The germline gives CDR1 MDHEN, CDR2 SYDVKM. The CDR3 nucleotides read TGTGCCAGCAGGGGAAGCCAGGGAGGCCACGAGCAGTACTTC. As protein: CASRGSQGGHEQYF.

The chain combines TRBV10-1 with TRBJ2-7; TRBD2 aligns across 11 bases. The CDR3 runs to 19 residues. Trimming took 5 bases from V and 0 from J; bases not matched to a gene: 15. Germline V gene lookup returns CDR1 WNHNN and CDR2 SYGVQD (reference sequence). CDR3 in DNA: TGCGCCAGCAGTTATAACGCCGGGACTAGCGGAACGAGCTCCTACGAGCAGTACGTC. Its protein product is CASSYNAGTSGTSSYEQYV.